This TCR beta chain is from a study of blood T cell repertoires in COVID-19. Study background: PBMCs, B-cell-depleted T cells, or T cells were the source of the cDNA or gDNA that made up the material.

TCRdb's table, derived via immunoSEQ multiplex PCR, lists solely in-frame clones and lacks some. The sample yields more than 200,000 clones, approximately 82% seen once. The V gene lost 5 bases and the J gene lost 6 bases, with 11 bases spanning the gap. The germline V gene has CDR1 KGHSH and CDR2 LQKENI. CDR3 length: 12 residues. The genes are TRBV18 and TRBJ2-7; no definite D call. The TCR originated in a woman in her sixties or seventies with active or convalescent COVID-19. Sequenced: peripheral blood. The CDR3, as DNA: TGTGCCAGCTCATCGATTATCGGCGAGCAGTACTTC. It translates to CASSSIIGEQYF.